A selection of T cell receptor beta chains follows, all from one sample in a study of blood T cell repertoires in COVID-19. The table came from immunoSEQ multiplex PCR; TCRdb's copy has only in-frame clones and leaves some out. In the table there are a few hundred thousand clones, approximately 86% of which are singletons. Source material: peripheral blood. The receptor source for this set is a human donor in a cohort sampled during active COVID-19. CDR3s include the opening cysteine and the closing phenylalanine or tryptophan. The order of the fields is clone size, J gene, D gene, CDR3 length, V gene, CDR3 protein, CDR3 DNA. A D gene is named only where the DNA matches it firmly. Some rows mark clone size as missing; the rest say once, few, many or name a class of expanded clone.

>once|TRBJ2-3|TRBD2|14|TRBV2
CASRRLAGLDTQYF
TGTGCCAGCCGCCGACTAGCGGGATTAGATACGCAGTATTTT
>-|TRBJ1-1|TRBD1|11|TRBV30
CAWTDRTEAFF
TGTGCCTGGACGGACAGGACTGAAGCTTTCTTT
>-|TRBJ2-5|TRBD1|17|TRBV4-1
CASSQDGTGQPPETQYF
TGCGCCAGCAGCCAAGACGGTACGGGACAGCCCCCGGAGACCCAGTACTTC
>once|TRBJ1-4|TRBD1|14|TRBV7-9
CASSSDRGQEKLFF
TGTGCCAGCAGCTCGGACAGGGGCCAGGAAAAACTGTTTTTT
>-|TRBJ2-6|-|12|TRBV3-1/TRBV3-2
CASRVSGNVLTF
TGTGCCAGCAGGGTATCCGGCAACGTCCTGACTTTC
>once|TRBJ2-5|-|14|TRBV28
CASSIRTAQETQYF
TGTGCCAGCAGTATCCGGACAGCACAAGAGACCCAGTACTTC
>-|TRBJ2-7|TRBD2|16|TRBV5-5
CASSSAQTSGSYEQYF
TGTGCCAGCAGCTCCGCCCAGACTAGCGGGAGCTACGAGCAGTACTTC
>-|TRBJ2-3|-|14|TRBV7-3
CASSLASFADTQYF
TGTGCCAGCAGCTTGGCTAGCTTCGCAGATACGCAGTATTTT
>-|TRBJ2-5|-|16|TRBV14
CASSQDRRGGRETQYF
TGTGCCAGCAGCCAAGATCGGAGGGGGGGGCGCGAGACCCAGTACTTC
>-|TRBJ2-2|TRBD1|15|TRBV10-3
CAISDRGPNTGELFF
TGTGCCATCAGCGACAGGGGACCGAACACCGGGGAGCTGTTTTTT
>-|TRBJ1-4|-|16|TRBV28
CASRPPGLTGNEKLFF
TGTGCCAGCAGACCTCCGGGACTCACGGGTAATGAAAAACTGTTTTTT
>-|TRBJ1-4|TRBD1|14|TRBV7-6
CASSPAGGGEKLFF
TGTGCCAGCAGCCCAGCAGGGGGAGGTGAAAAACTGTTTTTT
>-|TRBJ2-7|-|11|TRBV6-5
CASRQGYEQYF
TGTGCCAGCAGACAGGGCTACGAGCAGTACTTC
>-|TRBJ2-7|TRBD1|12|TRBV7-2
CASSARQGEQYF
TGTGCCAGCAGCGCCCGACAGGGCGAGCAGTACTTC
>-|TRBJ2-1|-|14|TRBV3-1/TRBV3-2
CASSQGGDDNEQFF
TGTGCCAGCAGCCAGGGCGGGGACGACAATGAGCAGTTCTTC
>-|TRBJ1-5|TRBD1|15|TRBV24-1
CATSDGTGHVQPQHF
TGTGCCACCAGTGATGGGACAGGTCACGTTCAGCCCCAGCATTTT
>-|TRBJ2-7|TRBD2|12|TRBV5-8
CASSLREGEQYF
TGTGCCAGCAGCTTGAGGGAGGGGGAGCAGTACTTC
>-|TRBJ2-3|-|15|TRBV19
CASRVSREETDTQYF
TGTGCCAGTAGAGTTAGTCGCGAAGAGACAGATACGCAGTATTTT
>-|TRBJ2-3|-|13|TRBV20-1
CSASHRERGTQYF
TGCAGTGCTAGTCACAGGGAAAGAGGTACGCAGTATTTT
>-|TRBJ2-7|TRBD1|13|TRBV7-3
CASSSSGTAEQYF
TGTGCCAGCAGCTCTTCCGGGACAGCCGAGCAGTACTTC
>-|TRBJ2-1|-|15|TRBV25-1
CASSEWGDSGNEQFF
TGTGCCAGCAGTGAGTGGGGGGACTCAGGGAATGAGCAGTTCTTC
>-|TRBJ2-2|TRBD2|13|TRBV24-1
CATSASGAGELFF
TGTGCCACCAGTGCCAGCGGGGCCGGGGAGCTGTTTTTT
>-|TRBJ2-1|TRBD2|15|TRBV6-5
CASSRTSGSWNEQFF
TGTGCCAGCAGTCGGACTAGCGGGAGTTGGAATGAGCAGTTCTTC
>few|TRBJ2-1|-|12|TRBV6-2/TRBV6-3
CASSRTRNEQFF
TGTGCCAGCAGTAGGACAAGAAATGAGCAGTTCTTC
>once|TRBJ1-2|-|13|TRBV30
CAWSARADYGYTF
TGTGCCTGGAGTGCCCGTGCGGACTATGGCTACACCTTC
>-|TRBJ2-7|-|11|TRBV29-1
CSVDSGYEQYF
TGCAGCGTTGATAGCGGATACGAGCAGTACTTC
>-|TRBJ1-2|-|17|TRBV7-9
CASSNYLTGGANYGYTF
TGTGCCAGCAGTAACTACCTGACCGGGGGGGCGAACTATGGCTACACCTTC
>-|TRBJ1-3|-|16|TRBV7-6
CASSPGVTGSGNTIYF
TGTGCCAGCAGCCCGGGGGTCACGGGCTCTGGAAACACCATATATTTT
>-|TRBJ1-4|TRBD1|15|TRBV9
CASSTGTVPNEKLFF
TGTGCCAGCAGCACTGGGACAGTGCCTAATGAAAAACTGTTTTTT
>-|TRBJ2-5|TRBD1|16|TRBV11-3
CASSLDKATGGETQYF
TGTGCCAGCAGCTTAGATAAGGCGACAGGGGGAGAGACCCAGTACTTC
>-|TRBJ2-2|TRBD1|14|TRBV6-6
CASRTGVNTGELFF
TGTGCCAGCAGGACAGGGGTTAACACCGGGGAGCTGTTTTTT
>-|TRBJ1-2|-|14|TRBV3-1/TRBV3-2
CASSQDGSTWGYTF
TGTGCCAGCAGCCAAGATGGTAGTACGTGGGGCTACACCTTC
>-|TRBJ1-2|-|12|TRBV29-1
CSVEQVDYGYTF
TGCAGCGTTGAACAGGTCGACTATGGCTACACCTTC
>-|TRBJ2-5|TRBD2|14|TRBV7-2
CASSLGRLAETQYF
TGTGCCAGCAGCTTAGGGAGACTAGCAGAGACCCAGTACTTC
>-|TRBJ2-7|-|14|TRBV29-1
CSAQEGTASYEQYF
TGCAGCGCTCAAGAGGGGACTGCCTCCTACGAGCAGTACTTC
>-|TRBJ1-3|-|13|TRBV19
CASSQDSGNTIYF
TGTGCCAGTTCACAGGACTCTGGAAACACCATATATTTT
>once|TRBJ1-6|TRBD1|16|TRBV11-2
CASRTTGGFYNSPLHF
TGTGCCAGCAGGACCACAGGGGGTTTTTATAATTCACCCCTCCACTTT
>-|TRBJ1-1|-|16|TRBV5-1
CASSLTPTGLNTEAFF
TGCGCCAGCAGCTTGACCCCAACAGGATTGAACACTGAAGCTTTCTTT
>-|TRBJ1-1|-|16|TRBV15
CATSRETGGAGTEAFF
TGTGCCACCAGCAGAGAGACTGGAGGGGCAGGCACTGAAGCTTTCTTT
>few|TRBJ2-1|-|11|TRBV6-2/TRBV6-3
CASSSSSEQFF
TGTGCCAGCAGTTCTAGCAGTGAGCAGTTCTTC
>-|TRBJ2-2|TRBD2|19|TRBV4-1
CASSQGPLTSGRITGELFF
TGCGCCAGCAGCCAGGGGCCGCTAACTAGCGGGAGGATCACCGGGGAGCTGTTTTTT
>-|TRBJ1-3|-|16|TRBV30
CAWSVDRYSTRNTIYF
TGTGCCTGGAGTGTAGACAGATACAGTACTAGAAACACCATATATTTT
>once|TRBJ1-2|TRBD1|14|TRBV7-9
CASSTGGVGYGYTF
TGTGCCAGCAGCACAGGGGGCGTTGGCTATGGCTACACCTTC
>many|TRBJ2-2|-|14|TRBV28
CASRLQEPGGELFF
TGTGCCAGCAGACTCCAGGAACCTGGCGGGGAGCTGTTTTTT
>-|TRBJ2-7|TRBD1|15|TRBV5-4
CASSLAGTGFYEQYF
TGTGCCAGCAGCTTGGCCGGGACAGGGTTCTACGAGCAGTACTTC
>-|TRBJ2-1|TRBD2|14|TRBV25-1
CASSESGVYNEQFF
TGTGCCAGCAGTGAAAGCGGGGTCTACAATGAGCAGTTCTTC
>once|TRBJ2-1|-|17|TRBV7-9
CASSSRRGVPPGDEQFF
TGTGCCAGCAGCTCGCGAAGGGGCGTACCTCCGGGCGATGAGCAGTTCTTC
>-|TRBJ1-1|-|17|TRBV7-9
CASSLAVGGVFGTEAFF
TGTGCCAGCAGCTTAGCGGTAGGGGGTGTTTTTGGCACTGAAGCTTTCTTT
>-|TRBJ2-7|TRBD2|16|TRBV6-1
CASSAGTSGIGDEQYF
TGTGCCAGCAGTGCTGGGACTAGCGGGATTGGTGACGAGCAGTACTTC
>few|TRBJ2-7|TRBD1|16|TRBV18
CASSPLWDRRRDEQYF
TGTGCCAGCTCACCACTCTGGGACAGGCGCAGGGACGAGCAGTACTTC
>-|TRBJ2-3|-|13|TRBV11-1
CASSSYSTDTQYF
TGTGCCAGCAGCTCCTATAGCACAGATACGCAGTATTTT
>-|TRBJ1-3|-|15|TRBV30
CAWSVRWRTGNTIYF
TGTGCCTGGAGTGTACGGTGGAGGACTGGAAACACCATATATTTT
>-|TRBJ1-1|-|13|TRBV28
CASSLWGAAHAFF
TGTGCCAGCAGTTTATGGGGGGCGGCGCATGCTTTCTTT